Listed below are T cell receptor beta chains from one sample, sequenced in a study of PD-1 blockade in classical Hodgkin lymphoma. Sequenced by immunoSEQ multiplex PCR; TCRdb stores in-frame clones only, minus some. The sample consists of around 30,000 clones, approximately 90% of them appearing once. Sequencing was performed on peripheral blood mononuclear cells (PBMCs). The receptors come from a human donor with classical Hodgkin lymphoma. CDR3s include the opening cysteine and the closing phenylalanine or tryptophan. Each record gives: D gene, J gene, V gene, clone size, CDR3 DNA, CDR3 protein. A D gene is named only where the DNA matches it firmly. Clone size appears in some rows only: once, few, many, or a class for an expanded clone.

. | TRBJ2-1 | TRBV10-2 | . | TGCGCCAGCAGTGCGACAGATAATGAGCAGTTCTTC | CASSATDNEQFF
TRBD2 | TRBJ2-1 | TRBV28 | . | TGTGCCAGCAGTTTACGGACTAGCGGCACCTACAATGAGCAGTTCTTC | CASSLRTSGTYNEQFF
TRBD2 | TRBJ2-3 | TRBV7-2 | few | TGTGCCAGCAGCTTAATAGCCGGACTAGCGGGGTCGAATACGCAGTATTTT | CASSLIAGLAGSNTQYF
. | TRBJ2-5 | TRBV2 | . | TGTGCCAGCAGTGAACAGACTAGTACCCAAGAGACCCAGTACTTC | CASSEQTSTQETQYF
. | TRBJ2-7 | TRBV18 | . | TGTGCCAGCTCACTGGACACCGGCTCCTACGAGCAGTACTTC | CASSLDTGSYEQYF
TRBD2 | TRBJ2-7 | TRBV4-2 | few | TGTGCCAGCAGCCAAACTAGCGGGAGAGGGTACGAGCAGTACTTC | CASSQTSGRGYEQYF
. | TRBJ1-1 | TRBV5-1 | . | TGCGCCAGCAGTTCCCGCCGGGGAAGGGACACTGAAGCTTTCTTT | CASSSRRGRDTEAFF
TRBD2 | TRBJ2-1 | TRBV4-3 | . | TGCGCCAGCAGCTCGACTAGCGGGCCCTACAATGAGCAGTTCTTC | CASSSTSGPYNEQFF
TRBD1 | TRBJ2-1 | TRBV27 | . | TGTGCCAGCAGTTTAGACAGGGAATCCTACAATGAGCAGTTCTTC | CASSLDRESYNEQFF
TRBD2 | TRBJ2-5 | TRBV4-3 | . | TGCGCCAGCAGCCAAGGAGTTAGCGGGAGCGGAGAGACCCAGTACTTC | CASSQGVSGSGETQYF
TRBD1 | TRBJ2-3 | TRBV2 | once | TGTGCCAGCATTATGGACAGGGGGACAGATACGCAGTATTTT | CASIMDRGTDTQYF
. | TRBJ2-2 | TRBV19 | . | TGTGCCAGTAGAAACATAGGACCAGAATCGACCGGGGAGCTGTTTTTT | CASRNIGPESTGELFF
TRBD1 | TRBJ2-7 | TRBV5-1 | . | TGCGCCAGCAGCTTCGGCGGGACAGGGCCCTACGAGCAGTACTTC | CASSFGGTGPYEQYF
. | TRBJ2-3 | TRBV28 | once | TGTGCCAGCAGTTTGGGGCGGGATACGCAGTATTTT | CASSLGRDTQYF
TRBD2 | TRBJ2-1 | TRBV7-2 | . | TGTGCCAGCAGCCCGTCTAGCGGGAGGGTGAGTGAGCAGTTCTTC | CASSPSSGRVSEQFF
. | TRBJ1-5 | TRBV19 | . | TGTGCCAGTAACCCCCGACAGAATAGCAATCAGCCCCAGCATTTT | CASNPRQNSNQPQHF
. | TRBJ2-7 | TRBV7-2 | few | TGTGCCAGCAGCCCTGGCAGGCCAGAGCAGTACTTC | CASSPGRPEQYF
TRBD1 | TRBJ1-2 | TRBV4-3 | . | TGCGCCAGCAGCCAAGGAGACAGGGAGGGCTATGGCTACACCTTC | CASSQGDREGYGYTF
. | TRBJ2-1 | TRBV7-2 | . | TGTGCCAGCAGCTTAGGCGGACGATACAATGAGCAGTTCTTC | CASSLGGRYNEQFF
. | TRBJ2-1 | TRBV5-1 | . | TGCGCCAGCAGCTTGGGAAACCGACTCAGCTCCTACAATGAGCAGTTCTTC | CASSLGNRLSSYNEQFF
TRBD1 | TRBJ1-3 | TRBV18 | once | TGTGCCAGCTCACCACTCGGGACAGGGTTGAAGGGAAACACCATATATTTT | CASSPLGTGLKGNTIYF
. | TRBJ2-3 | TRBV7-9 | . | TGTGCCAGCAGCTTAGCCTTAGCGCCAGGCGGAGATACGCAGTATTTT | CASSLALAPGGDTQYF
TRBD1 | TRBJ1-3 | TRBV28 | . | TGTGCCAGCAGTCGGACAGGCCACTCTGGAAACACCATATATTTT | CASSRTGHSGNTIYF
TRBD1 | TRBJ1-5 | TRBV19 | . | TGTGCCAGTAGCGAGACAGGGGAGGTAATCAATCAGCCCCAGCATTTT | CASSETGEVINQPQHF
TRBD1 | TRBJ2-1 | TRBV7-9 | . | TGTGCCAGCAGCAGGGACAGGCCCGGCGATGAGCAGTTCTTC | CASSRDRPGDEQFF